The source of this T cell receptor beta chain is a study of T cell responses to AZD1222 COVID-19 vaccine. Clones were sequenced by immunoSEQ multiplex PCR, and TCRdb holds only the in-frame ones, with some missing. The table shows over 100,000 clones, with 84% occurring only once. Concerning this clone itself: Its antigen is unknown.

General observations from the study: A mostly white British donor set with more females was recruited, and clonal diversity was possibly underestimated. None of the repertoires were sampled until the peak T cell response had passed. Reports say nearly half of spike-specific TCRs go after unmutated variant regions.

The CDR3 runs to 13 residues. Trimming left V 4 bases short and J 1 base short, with 8 bases between. Germline assignment: CDR1 SGDLS and CDR2 YYNGEE. This specimen consisted of peripheral blood, obtained on day 0 of AZD1222 vaccination. The clonotype was recovered from an adult in good health. The V call is TRBV9, the J call TRBJ1-1, with D tentatively TRBD1 (5 bases). CDR3 sequence (DNA): TGTGCCAGCAGCCGCAGGGCGAACACTGAAGCTTTCTTT. This codes for CASSRRANTEAFF.